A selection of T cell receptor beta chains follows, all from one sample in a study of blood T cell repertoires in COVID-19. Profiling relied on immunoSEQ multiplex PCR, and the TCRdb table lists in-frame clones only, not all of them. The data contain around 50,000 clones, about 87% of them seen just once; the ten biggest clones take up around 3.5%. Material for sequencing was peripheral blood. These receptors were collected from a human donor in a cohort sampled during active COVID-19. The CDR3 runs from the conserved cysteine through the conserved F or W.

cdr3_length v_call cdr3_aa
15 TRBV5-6 CASSLPGQGNSPLHF
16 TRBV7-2 CASSWGRGVGSYGYTF
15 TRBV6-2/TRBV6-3 CASSPKTFRVTEAFF
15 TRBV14 CASSLGQGAINEQYF
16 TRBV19 CASSAPRDRVSNEQFF
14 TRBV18 CASSLGTGIVEQYF
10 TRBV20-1 CSARHSLPHF
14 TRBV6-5 CASRRTGGNYEQYF
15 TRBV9 CASSVGGVPSYEQYF
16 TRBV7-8 CASSSSRQTLIYGYTF
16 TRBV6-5 CASSYYGEVRGEKLFF
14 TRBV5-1 CASSSQTGAHGYTF
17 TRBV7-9 CASSSRGAGFGANVLTF
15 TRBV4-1 CASRGAQGASYEQYF
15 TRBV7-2 CASSQGRHNTGELFF
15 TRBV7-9 CASSLGAGMGQPQHF
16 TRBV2 CASSDVFAGGKNRLFF
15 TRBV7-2 CASSASGTNYNEQFF
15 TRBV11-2 CASRQKTGGKETQYF
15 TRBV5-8 CASRRTGEANEKLFF
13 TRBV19 CASAGNSNQPQHF
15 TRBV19 CASSSPGSSYNEQFF
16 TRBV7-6 CASSRGLTTGADEQYF
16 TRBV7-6 CASSLGGTGKADTQYF
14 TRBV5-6 CASSLTSPGETQYF
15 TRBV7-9 CASSKTGISNEKLFF
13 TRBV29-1 CSVTQGLLGEAFF
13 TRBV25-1 CATPGQEYNEQFF
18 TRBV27 CASSLRQIPVGGNEKLFF
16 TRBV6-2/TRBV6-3 CASSSGLTGGLDTQYF
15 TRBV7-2 CASSPWTSHTDTQYF
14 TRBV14 CASSHRTQNTEAFF
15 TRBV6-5 CASSYPGTGEYGYTF
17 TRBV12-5 CASGLTRDRVNTGELFF
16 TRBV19 CASSSPGGPRAGTQYF
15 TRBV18 CASSHTSGRYNEQFF
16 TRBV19 CASSPGQGGFGQPQHF
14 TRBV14 CASSEGQGYTEAFF
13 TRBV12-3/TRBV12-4 CASSLTGDAEQYF
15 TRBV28 CASSSTPGQLYGYTF